This is a list of T cell receptor beta chains from one sample in a study of cytomegalovirus exposure and HLA in healthy donors. Sequencing used immunoSEQ multiplex PCR; TCRdb keeps in-frame clones, though not all of them. The sample lists fewer than 250,000 clones; around 80% were seen once. The sample consisted of PBMCs. The receptor source for this set is a woman younger than 45 in good health and CMV-seropositive. The CDR3 runs from the conserved cysteine through the conserved F or W. The order of the fields is J gene, V gene, CDR3 protein.

j_call: TRBJ1-1
v_call: TRBV12-5
cdr3_aa: CASGQGELAFF

j_call: TRBJ2-3
v_call: TRBV15
cdr3_aa: CATSRYFDRVVPQYF

j_call: TRBJ1-1
v_call: TRBV11-3
cdr3_aa: CASSPLRTGAEAFF

j_call: TRBJ2-1
v_call: TRBV7-3
cdr3_aa: CASSILAGGYNEQFF

j_call: TRBJ2-7
v_call: TRBV29-1
cdr3_aa: CSVGNRLDSYEQYF

j_call: TRBJ1-2
v_call: TRBV11-2
cdr3_aa: CASSPVGTGVGYTF

j_call: TRBJ2-2
v_call: TRBV5-1
cdr3_aa: CASQWTGTGELFF

j_call: TRBJ2-3
v_call: TRBV7-6
cdr3_aa: CASSLGGTSFSSTDTQYF

j_call: TRBJ2-1
v_call: TRBV5-1
cdr3_aa: CASSFRTGSSYNEQFF

j_call: TRBJ1-5
v_call: TRBV6-1
cdr3_aa: CASNPPVRGEQPQHF

j_call: TRBJ2-7
v_call: TRBV7-9
cdr3_aa: CASSFGRSYEQYF

j_call: TRBJ2-1
v_call: TRBV6-1
cdr3_aa: CASSESRQKQFF

j_call: TRBJ1-1
v_call: TRBV5-6
cdr3_aa: CASSFWPGVGTMNTEAFF

j_call: TRBJ1-2
v_call: TRBV18
cdr3_aa: CASSLTANYGYTF

j_call: TRBJ2-3
v_call: TRBV29-1
cdr3_aa: CSVTSPAGGQHTDTQYF

j_call: TRBJ2-5
v_call: TRBV2
cdr3_aa: CASSEGRVGETQYF

j_call: TRBJ1-4
v_call: TRBV27
cdr3_aa: CASSPPPGLTTVEKLFF

j_call: TRBJ1-1
v_call: TRBV9
cdr3_aa: CANSGQWGIGAFF